The next 31 T cell receptor beta chains were all read from a single sample in a study of cytomegalovirus exposure and HLA in healthy donors. The PCR contained 60 Vbeta and 13 Jbeta primers. Some clones are missing from TCRdb's copy, which holds only in-frame ones; the method was immunoSEQ multiplex PCR. The top ten clones hold around 6.3% of a sample with 200,000 or so clones, 82% of them seen once. The sequencing input was PBMCs. These receptors were taken from a woman between 50 and 59 years old in good health and CMV-seropositive.

The rearrangement joins TRBV18 to TRBJ1-4; TRBD1 matches 7 bases. CDR1 is KGHSH, CDR2 LQKENI, per germline. The CDR3 consists of 15 residues. Trimming at V came to 1 base and at J to 6 bases, leaving 5 bases not matched to a gene. CDR3 amino acids: CASSPHRGPDEKLFF. CDR3 nucleotide sequence: TGTGCCAGCTCACCACACAGGGGCCCCGATGAAAAACTGTTTTTT.

Concerning this clone: At one of its ends the junction is not consistent with the germline gene, which may arise from a read error. The V and J genes are TRBV11-2 and TRBJ1-2, with D maybe TRBD1 (5 bases). The CDR3 loop spans 12 amino acids. Germline V gives CDR1 SGHAT, CDR2 FQNNGV. The CDR3 here is CASSLGLVGCTF. The CDR3 DNA is TGTGCCAGCAGCTTGGGACTAGTGGGCTGCACCTTC.

The gene calls are TRBV25-1 and TRBJ2-5; weak D call: TRBD2 (5 bases). CDR1 and CDR2 from the germline V gene are MGHDK and SYGVNS. The CDR3 has 15 amino acids. The V and J ends lost 6 bases and 5 bases respectively, with 19 bases between them. CDR3 residues: CASRRAGVGMETQYF. The CDR3 DNA sequence: TGTGCCAGCAGGCGAGCCGGGGTGGGGATGGAGACCCAGTACTTC.

This clone has just a few counts. This chain uses TRBV4-3 with TRBJ2-1; maybe TRBD2 (6 bases). The CDR3 length is 14 residues. CDR1 is LGHNA, CDR2 YSLEER, per germline. The germline V and J ends were trimmed by 1 base and 8 bases, with 12 bases remaining between them. The CDR3 DNA is TGCGCCAGCAGCCAAGGGCGGGGAAGGTATGAGCAGTTCTTC. Translating it yields CASSQGRGRYEQFF.

The DNA for the CDR3 is TGTGCCACCAGCAGAGGTCTGGCAGGCTATAGCAATCAGCCCCAGCATTTT. It translates to CATSRGLAGYSNQPQHF. The chain has TRBV15 and TRBJ1-5; D ambiguous. The CDR3 is 17 amino acids. Per germline, CDR1 LNHNV and CDR2 YYDKDF (reference sequence). V shed 1 base and J shed 0 bases, with 13 bases lying between them. The entire variable domain, with the rest obtained from reference TRBV15 and TRBJ1-5, is as follows: DAMVIQNPRYQVTQFGKPVTLSCSQTLNHNVMYWYQQKSSQAPKLLFHYYDKDFNNEADTPDNFQSRRPNTSFCFLDIRSPGLGDTAMYLCATSRGLAGYSNQPQHFGDGTRLSIL.

The chain recombines TRBV28 with TRBJ2-7, with 7 nucleotides matching TRBD1. V gave up 9 bases and J gave up 7 bases; unmatched junction bases: 12. From germline, CDR1 is MDHEN and CDR2 SYDVKM. The CDR3 has 13 residues. DNA of the CDR3: TGTGCCAGTAAGGGTGAGGGGGCCTTGGAGCAGTACTTC. It is translated as CASKGEGALEQYF.

The chain carries TRBV15 and TRBJ1-3, with 7 positions matching TRBD1. The germline V gene has CDR1 LNHNV and CDR2 YYDKDF (reference sequence). Germline trimming cut 2 bases from V and 4 bases from J; bases unmatched to any gene: 5. CDR3 length equals 15 residues. CDR3 sequence: CATSRRQGPGNTIYF. CDR3 DNA: TGTGCCACCAGCAGACGACAGGGTCCGGGAAACACCATATATTTT.

The J gene is TRBJ1-5, the V gene TRBV5-1; D gene unclear. Trimming cost V 8 bases and J 4 bases, with 7 bases left between them. The CDR3 sequence is 11 residues long. Germline loops: CDR1 SGHRS, CDR2 YFSETQ. CDR3: CARAGNQPQHF. DNA of the CDR3: TGCGCCAGGGCGGGTAATCAGCCCCAGCATTTT. The whole variable domain, filled in from reference TRBV5-1 and TRBJ1-5, reads KAGVTQTPRYLIKTRGQQVTLSCSPISGHRSVSWYQQTPGQGLQFLFEYFSETQRNKGNFPGRFSGRQFSNSRSEMNVSTLELGDSALYLCARAGNQPQHFGDGTRLSIL.

The chain has TRBV5-6 and TRBJ2-3, with 7 bases fitting TRBD1. This CDR3 region has 17 residues. The germline V gene has CDR1 SGHDT and CDR2 YYEEEE. With V trimmed by 3 bases and J by 3 bases, 13 bases remained unmatched. In DNA form, the CDR3 reads TGTGCCAGCAGCTACGGGCTGATTGGCAGGGGGACAGATACGCAGTATTTT. Translating gives CASSYGLIGRGTDTQYF.

The V gene is TRBV5-4, the J gene TRBJ2-1, with 10 positions matching TRBD2. Germline V lookup: CDR1 SGHNT, CDR2 YYREEE (reference sequence). Trimming cost V 4 bases and J 7 bases; bases outside gene matches: 5. The CDR3 runs to 14 residues. The CDR3 DNA is TGTGCCAGCAGCCAGCGGGGGGGTTGGAATGAGCAGTTCTTC. Translating it yields CASSQRGGWNEQFF. The full variable domain, completed using reference TRBV5-4 and TRBJ2-1, is ETGVTQSPTHLIKTRGQQVTLRCSSQSGHNTVSWYQQALGQGPQFIFQYYREEENGRGNFPPRFSGLQFPNYSSELNVNALELDDSALYLCASSQRGGWNEQFFGPGTRLTVL.

Worth noting for this clone: Other nucleotide sequences in the sample specify the same CDR3. The chain has TRBV28 and TRBJ2-1; TRBD2 aligns across 12 bases. The CDR3 extends over 15 amino acids. With V trimmed by 3 bases and J by 4 bases, 1 base remained unmatched. Germline-derived CDR1 and CDR2 are MDHEN and SYDVKM. The CDR3 DNA reads as TGTGCCAGCAGTTTCACTAGCGGGGGGTACAATGAGCAGTTCTTC. It is translated as CASSFTSGGYNEQFF.

This rearrangement joins TRBV2 to TRBJ1-5; TRBD1 agrees at 7 bases. Trimming took 0 bases from V and 4 from J; bases not matched to a gene: 0. The length of the CDR3 is 14 residues. Germline CDR1 is SNHLY and CDR2 is FYNNEI. The CDR3 loop is CASSEATGNQPQHF. CDR3 nucleotides: TGTGCCAGCAGTGAAGCGACAGGGAATCAGCCCCAGCATTTT.

The chain uses TRBV7-9 and TRBJ2-5; D is perhaps TRBD1 (6 bases). The CDR3 length is 14 residues. Germline V gives CDR1 SEHNR, CDR2 FQNEAQ (reference sequence). V gave up 5 bases and J gave up 0 bases, with 10 bases separating them. This CDR3 reads CASSVQGYQETQYF. The DNA of the CDR3 is TGTGCCAGCAGCGTTCAGGGGTACCAAGAGACCCAGTACTTC. Using reference TRBV7-9 and TRBJ2-5 for the parts outside the CDR3, the full variable domain is DTGVSQNPRHKITKRGQNVTFRCDPISEHNRLYWYRQTLGQGPEFLTYFQNEAQLEKSRLLSDRFSAERPKGSFSTLEIQRTEQGDSAMYLCASSVQGYQETQYFGPGTRLLVL.

About this clone itself: Germline is not matched at one junction end, which may reflect a read error. The gene calls are TRBV25-1 and TRBJ2-5, with D tentatively TRBD1 (6 bases). This CDR3 has 14 amino acids. Germline V gives CDR1 MGHDK, CDR2 SYGVNS. CDR3 loop: CASSESGHKEIQYF. Here the CDR3 DNA reads TGTGCCAGCAGTGAATCGGGACACAAAGAGATCCAGTACTTC.

V and J are TRBV6-1 and TRBJ1-1, with TRBD1 identical over 7 bases. Germline V lookup: CDR1 MNHNS, CDR2 SASEGT. J lost 6 bases, V lost 10 bases, and 8 bases had no gene match. The CDR3 length is 12 residues. CDR3 amino acids: CATNHRGAEAFF. CDR3 bases: TGTGCCACGAACCACAGGGGCGCTGAAGCTTTCTTT.

This rearrangement joins TRBV15 to TRBJ2-1; the D is unclear. The CDR3 spans 14 residues. Between the trimmed V and J ends, which lost 1 base and 4 bases, there was a span of 8 bases. Germline V CDR1 and CDR2: LNHNV, YYDKDF (reference sequence). The CDR3 region has the DNA TGTGCCACCAGCAGAGTTCAGGTTTACAATGAGCAGTTCTTC. It translates to CATSRVQVYNEQFF.

This clone was seen a single time. The chain uses TRBV28 and TRBJ2-7; 9 bases align to TRBD1. The CDR3 is 15 residues long. The V gene's germline CDR1 is MDHEN and CDR2 SYDVKM. Germline trimming cut 6 bases from V and 4 bases from J; bases unmatched to any gene: 10. CDR3 loop: CASSTSRTGVYEQYF. CDR3 sequence (DNA): TGTGCCAGCAGCACCTCCCGGACAGGGGTTTACGAGCAGTACTTC.

CDR3 sequence reads: CASSLEAGGIDEQFF. CDR3 sequence (DNA): TGCGCCAGCAGCTTGGAAGCGGGGGGCATAGATGAGCAGTTCTTC. The chain is built from TRBV5-1 and TRBJ2-1; the match to TRBD2 covers 9 bases. The length of the CDR3 is 15 residues. In germline, CDR1 is SGHRS, CDR2 YFSETQ. V lost 0 bases, J lost 8 bases, and 6 bases stayed unmatched. Full variable domain (missing parts from reference TRBV5-1 and TRBJ2-1): KAGVTQTPRYLIKTRGQQVTLSCSPISGHRSVSWYQQTPGQGLQFLFEYFSETQRNKGNFPGRFSGRQFSNSRSEMNVSTLELGDSALYLCASSLEAGGIDEQFFGPGTRLTVL.

This chain connects TRBV5-1 to TRBJ1-3; D unclear. V was cut by 3 bases and J by 1 base, with 8 bases left in between. The CDR3 contains 14 residues. Germline CDR1 is SGHRS and CDR2 is YFSETQ. CDR3 DNA: TGCGCCAGCAGCTCAACGGTGTCTGGAAACACCATATATTTT. It codes for CASSSTVSGNTIYF. Variable domain in full (rest from reference TRBV5-1 and TRBJ1-3): KAGVTQTPRYLIKTRGQQVTLSCSPISGHRSVSWYQQTPGQGLQFLFEYFSETQRNKGNFPGRFSGRQFSNSRSEMNVSTLELGDSALYLCASSSTVSGNTIYFGEGSWLTVV.

This chain joins TRBV27 and TRBJ2-7; TRBD2 matches at 9 bases. The CDR3 runs 15 residues. Per germline, CDR1 MNHEY and CDR2 SMNVEV (reference sequence). Germline trimming cut 4 bases from V and 0 bases from J; bases unmatched to any gene: 4. The CDR3 spells CASSSQRGDSYEQYF. Here the CDR3 DNA reads TGTGCCAGCAGTTCCCAGCGGGGGGACTCCTACGAGCAGTACTTC.

V usage is TRBV7-2 and J usage is TRBJ2-1, with TRBD2 identical over 10 bases. Looked up from germline, CDR1 is SGHTA and CDR2 is FQGNSA. Trimming at V came to 6 bases and at J to 8 bases, leaving 13 bases not matched to a gene. The CDR3 consists of 16 residues. CDR3 in amino acids: CASRPPLAGAGDEQFF. CDR3 DNA sequence: TGTGCCAGCAGGCCCCCCCTAGCGGGGGCCGGGGATGAGCAGTTCTTC.

This chain joins TRBV28 and TRBJ2-5, with 8 bases aligning to TRBD1. V gave up 6 bases and J gave up 5 bases; unmatched junction bases: 11. CDR1 MDHEN and CDR2 SYDVKM come from the germline V gene. The CDR3 consists of 15 residues. For the CDR3, the DNA is TGTGCCAGCAGGACGCAGGGGGCGGGTGAGGAGACCCAGTACTTC. Translation gives CASRTQGAGEETQYF.

The V call is TRBV19, the J call TRBJ2-2, with TRBD2 matching over 12 bases. The V and J ends lost 4 bases and 6 bases, in that order; junction bases with no gene match: 0. Per the germline V gene, CDR1 is LNHDA and CDR2 is SQIVND (reference sequence). The CDR3 is 14 amino acids. This chain's CDR3 is CASSRLAGAGELFF. In DNA form, the CDR3 reads TGTGCCAGTAGTAGACTAGCGGGAGCCGGGGAGCTGTTTTTT.

The DNA for the CDR3 is TGTGCCAGCTCAGAGCGGGTGAGAGGCACTGAAGCTTTCTTT. Its protein product is CASSERVRGTEAFF. The chain uses TRBV18 and TRBJ1-1; D gene uncertain. V lost 5 bases, J lost 4 bases, and 14 bases lay in between. Germline lookup yields CDR1 KGHSH and CDR2 LQKENI. CDR3 size: 14 residues.

As to this clone: Distinct nucleotide sequences in the sample also encode this CDR3. V usage is TRBV27 and J usage is TRBJ1-1; D is unclear. Between the trimmed V and J ends, which lost 6 bases and 2 bases, there was a span of 10 bases. The CDR3 totals 13 residues. Germline V gene sequence: CDR1 MNHEY, CDR2 SMNVEV (reference sequence). CDR3 loop: CASSLTRNTEAFF. The DNA of the CDR3 is TGTGCCAGCAGCTTGACAAGAAACACTGAAGCTTTCTTT.

The V gene is TRBV10-1, the J gene TRBJ2-1; 12 positions match TRBD2. The trim removed 0 bases at V and 6 bases at J, leaving 6 bases unmatched. This CDR3 is 17 amino acids long. Germline values: CDR1 WNHNN, CDR2 SYGVQD (reference sequence). The DNA for the CDR3 is TGCGCCAGCAGTGAGTCGCTAGCGGGAGGGCCGGTCAATGAGCAGTTCTTC. This encodes CASSESLAGGPVNEQFF.

V is TRBV7-6 and J is TRBJ2-1; 7 bases fit TRBD2. Germline CDR1 reads SGHVS; CDR2 reads FNYEAQ. Losses at the gene ends were 0 bases for V and 1 base for J; bases not matched to a gene: 3. The CDR3 loop spans 16 amino acids. CDR3 coding DNA: TGTGCCAGCAGCTTAGCAGCCGGGGGGTCCTACAATGAGCAGTTCTTC. The encoded protein is CASSLAAGGSYNEQFF.

The chain couples TRBV6-6 to TRBJ1-3, with TRBD1 as a possible D gene (5 bases). V lost 1 base to trimming and J lost 4 bases, with 11 bases between them. This CDR3 has 15 amino acids. The V gene's germline CDR1 is MNHNY and CDR2 SVGAGI (reference sequence). The chain's CDR3 is CASSYYGGEGNTIYF. Here the CDR3 DNA reads TGTGCCAGCAGTTACTACGGGGGGGAAGGAAACACCATATATTTT.

This clone is a singleton in its sample. V is TRBV5-4 and J is TRBJ2-7, with 13 bases lining up with TRBD2. The CDR3 sequence is 16 residues long. CDR1 and CDR2 from the germline V gene are SGHNT and YYREEE (reference sequence). V gave up 4 bases and J gave up 4 bases; unmatched junction bases: 8. CDR3 coding DNA: TGTGCCAGCAGCGCCCGGACTAGCGGGAGCCGGTACGAGCAGTACTTC. Translated, it gives CASSARTSGSRYEQYF.

The V gene is TRBV9, the J gene TRBJ1-3, with TRBD1 matching 7 bases. V dropped 0 bases and J dropped 3; count of bases not matched to a gene: 3. The length of the CDR3 is 15 residues. Germline loops: CDR1 SGDLS, CDR2 YYNGEE. CDR3 region: CASSVEAGGGNTIYF. In nucleotides, the CDR3 is TGTGCCAGCAGCGTAGAGGCAGGGGGTGGAAACACCATATATTTT.

V usage is TRBV19 and J usage is TRBJ1-2; 10 bases map to TRBD1. This CDR3 region has 16 residues. Germline lookup yields CDR1 LNHDA and CDR2 SQIVND (reference sequence). J was trimmed by 6 bases and V by 8 bases; bases with no gene match: 15. The CDR3 nucleotides read TGTGCCAGTGGCACGGGACAGGGGATCCTCGGGGATGGCTACACCTTC. Translation gives CASGTGQGILGDGYTF.